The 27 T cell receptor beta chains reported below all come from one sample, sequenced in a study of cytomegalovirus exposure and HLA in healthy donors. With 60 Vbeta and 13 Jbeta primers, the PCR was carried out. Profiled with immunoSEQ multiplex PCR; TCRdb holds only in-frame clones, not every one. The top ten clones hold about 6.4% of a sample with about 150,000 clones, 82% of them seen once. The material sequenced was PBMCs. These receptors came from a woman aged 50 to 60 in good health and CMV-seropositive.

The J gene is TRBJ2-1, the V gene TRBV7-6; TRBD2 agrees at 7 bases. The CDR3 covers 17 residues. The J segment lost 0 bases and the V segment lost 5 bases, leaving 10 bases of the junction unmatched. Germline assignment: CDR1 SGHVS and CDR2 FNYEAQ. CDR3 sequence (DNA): TGTGCCAGCAGCCCCTTAGCGGGCGAAAGCTCCTACAATGAGCAGTTCTTC. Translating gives CASSPLAGESSYNEQFF.

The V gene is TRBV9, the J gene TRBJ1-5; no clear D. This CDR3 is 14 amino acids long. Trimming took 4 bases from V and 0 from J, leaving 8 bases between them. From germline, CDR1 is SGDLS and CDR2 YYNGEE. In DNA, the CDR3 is TGTGCCAGCAGCAGCGGACCTAGCAATCAGCCCCAGCATTTT. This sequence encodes CASSSGPSNQPQHF.

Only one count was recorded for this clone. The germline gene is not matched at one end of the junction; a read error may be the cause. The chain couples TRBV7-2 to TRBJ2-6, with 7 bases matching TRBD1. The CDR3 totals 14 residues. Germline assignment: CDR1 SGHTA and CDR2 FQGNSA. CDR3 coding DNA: TGTGCCAGCAGCTTCACACCCCTTAGGGACAGTGCGTCTTTC. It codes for CASSFTPLRDSASF.

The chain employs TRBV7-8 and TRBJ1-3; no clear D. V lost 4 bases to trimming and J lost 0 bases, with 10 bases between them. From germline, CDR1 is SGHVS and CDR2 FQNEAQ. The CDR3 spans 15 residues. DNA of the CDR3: TGTGCCAGCAGCTCCGGTGCTTTCTCTGGAAACACCATATATTTT. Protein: CASSSGAFSGNTIYF.

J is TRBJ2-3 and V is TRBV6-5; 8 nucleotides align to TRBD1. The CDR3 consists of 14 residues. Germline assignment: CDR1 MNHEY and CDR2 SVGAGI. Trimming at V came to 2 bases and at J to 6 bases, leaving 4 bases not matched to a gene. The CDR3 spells CASSYGQGRDTQYF. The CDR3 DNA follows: TGTGCCAGCAGTTACGGACAGGGCCGGGATACGCAGTATTTT.

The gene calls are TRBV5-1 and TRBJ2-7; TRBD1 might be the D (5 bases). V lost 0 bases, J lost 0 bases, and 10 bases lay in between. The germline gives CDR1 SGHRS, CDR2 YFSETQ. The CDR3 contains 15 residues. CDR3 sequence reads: CASSLGIDSSYEQYF. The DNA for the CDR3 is TGCGCCAGCAGCTTGGGCATTGACAGCTCCTACGAGCAGTACTTC.

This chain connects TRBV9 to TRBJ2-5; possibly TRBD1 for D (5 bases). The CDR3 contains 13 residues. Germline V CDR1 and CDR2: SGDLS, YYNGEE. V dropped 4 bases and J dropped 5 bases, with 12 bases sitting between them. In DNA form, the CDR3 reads TGTGCCAGCAGCCTCAGGGCGGAGGAGACCCAGTACTTC. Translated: CASSLRAEETQYF.

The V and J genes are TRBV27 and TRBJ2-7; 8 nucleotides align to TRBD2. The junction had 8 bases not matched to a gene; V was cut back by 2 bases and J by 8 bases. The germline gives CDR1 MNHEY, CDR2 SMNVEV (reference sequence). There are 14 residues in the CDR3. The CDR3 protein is CASSLKRTSLQQYF. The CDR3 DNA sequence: TGTGCCAGCAGTTTAAAAAGGACTAGCTTGCAGCAGTACTTC.

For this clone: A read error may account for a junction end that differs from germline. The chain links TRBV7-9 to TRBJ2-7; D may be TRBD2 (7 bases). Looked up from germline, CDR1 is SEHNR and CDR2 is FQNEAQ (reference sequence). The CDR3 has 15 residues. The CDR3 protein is CSSSARGGLTYEQYF. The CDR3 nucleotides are TGTTCCAGCAGCGCGAGGGGGGGGCTTACCTACGAGCAGTACTTC. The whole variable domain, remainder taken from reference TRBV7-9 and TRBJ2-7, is DTGVSQNPRHKITKRGQNVTFRCDPISEHNRLYWYRQTLGQGPEFLTYFQNEAQLEKSRLLSDRFSAERPKGSFSTLEIQRTEQGDSAMYLCSSSARGGLTYEQYFGPGTRLTVT.

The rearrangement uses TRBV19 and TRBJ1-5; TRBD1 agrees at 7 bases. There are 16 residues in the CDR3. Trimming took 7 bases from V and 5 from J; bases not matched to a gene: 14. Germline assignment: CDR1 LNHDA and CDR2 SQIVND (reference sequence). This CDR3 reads CASTPTGTALYQPQHF. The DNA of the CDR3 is TGTGCCAGTACCCCCACCGGGACAGCACTTTATCAGCCCCAGCATTTT.

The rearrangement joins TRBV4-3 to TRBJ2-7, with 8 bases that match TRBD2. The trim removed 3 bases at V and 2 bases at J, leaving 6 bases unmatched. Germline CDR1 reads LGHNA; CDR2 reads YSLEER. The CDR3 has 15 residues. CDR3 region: CASSQAPGLAYEQYF. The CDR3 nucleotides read TGCGCCAGCAGCCAGGCTCCGGGACTAGCCTACGAGCAGTACTTC.

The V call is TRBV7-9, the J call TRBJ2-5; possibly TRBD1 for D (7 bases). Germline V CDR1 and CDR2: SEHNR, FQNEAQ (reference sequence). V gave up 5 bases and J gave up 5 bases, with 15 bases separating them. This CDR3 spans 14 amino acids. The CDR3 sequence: CASSTYRGGETQYF. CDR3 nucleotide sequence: TGTGCCAGCAGCACCTACAGGGGAGGCGAGACCCAGTACTTC.

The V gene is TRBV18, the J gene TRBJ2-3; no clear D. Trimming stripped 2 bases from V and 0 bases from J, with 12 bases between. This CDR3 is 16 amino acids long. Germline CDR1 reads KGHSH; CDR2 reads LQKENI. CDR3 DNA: TGTGCCAGCTCACCATCTAAAGCGCGTAGCACAGATACGCAGTATTTT. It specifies CASSPSKARSTDTQYF.

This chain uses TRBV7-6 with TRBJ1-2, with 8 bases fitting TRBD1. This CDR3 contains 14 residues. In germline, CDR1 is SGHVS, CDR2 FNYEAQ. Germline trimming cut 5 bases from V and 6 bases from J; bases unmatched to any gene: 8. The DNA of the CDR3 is TGTGCCAGCAGCCCGCGACAGGGGTCAAATGGCTACACCTTC. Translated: CASSPRQGSNGYTF.

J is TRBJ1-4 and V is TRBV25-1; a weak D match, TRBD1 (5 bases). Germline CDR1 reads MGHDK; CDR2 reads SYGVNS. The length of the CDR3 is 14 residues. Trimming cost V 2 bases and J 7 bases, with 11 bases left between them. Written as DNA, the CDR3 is TGTGCCAGCAGTGAACAGGGATTAGGTGAAAAACTGTTTTTT. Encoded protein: CASSEQGLGEKLFF.

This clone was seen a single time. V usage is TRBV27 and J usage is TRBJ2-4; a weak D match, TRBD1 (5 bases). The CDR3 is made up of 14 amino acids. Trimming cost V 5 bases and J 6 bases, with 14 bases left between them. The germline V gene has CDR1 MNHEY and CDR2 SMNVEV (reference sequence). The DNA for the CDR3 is TGTGCCAGCAGTGCCAAGGGGTCGGGAAACATTCAGTACTTC. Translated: CASSAKGSGNIQYF.

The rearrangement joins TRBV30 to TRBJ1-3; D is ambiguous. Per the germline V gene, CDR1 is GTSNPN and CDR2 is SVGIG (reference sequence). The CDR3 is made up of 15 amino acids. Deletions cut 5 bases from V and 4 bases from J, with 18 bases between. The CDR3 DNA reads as TGTGCCTGGGCTCCACCAGGATTCACGGGAAACACCATATATTTT. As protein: CAWAPPGFTGNTIYF.

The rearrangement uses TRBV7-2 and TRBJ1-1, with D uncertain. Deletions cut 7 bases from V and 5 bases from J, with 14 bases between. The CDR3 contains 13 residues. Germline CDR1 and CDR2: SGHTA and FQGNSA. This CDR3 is CASNRRGGTEAFF. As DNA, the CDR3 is TGTGCCAGCAACCGACGGGGTGGGACTGAAGCTTTCTTT.

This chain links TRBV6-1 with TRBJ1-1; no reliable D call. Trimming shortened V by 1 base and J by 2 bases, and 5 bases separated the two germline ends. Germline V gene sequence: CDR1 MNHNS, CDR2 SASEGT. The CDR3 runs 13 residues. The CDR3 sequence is CASSEVSNTEAFF. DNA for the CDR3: TGTGCCAGCAGTGAAGTCAGTAACACTGAAGCTTTCTTT.

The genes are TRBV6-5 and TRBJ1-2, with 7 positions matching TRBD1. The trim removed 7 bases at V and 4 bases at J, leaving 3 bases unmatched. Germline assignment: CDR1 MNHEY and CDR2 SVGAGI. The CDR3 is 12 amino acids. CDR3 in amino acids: CASKGTVYGYTF. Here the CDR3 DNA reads TGTGCCAGCAAAGGGACAGTCTATGGCTACACCTTC.

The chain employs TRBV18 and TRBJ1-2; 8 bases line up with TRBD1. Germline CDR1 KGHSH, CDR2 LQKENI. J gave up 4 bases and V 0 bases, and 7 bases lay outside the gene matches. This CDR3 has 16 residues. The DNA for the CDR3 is TGTGCCAGCTCACCACCTGGACAGGGTAGTATCTATGGCTACACCTTC. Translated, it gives CASSPPGQGSIYGYTF.

As DNA, the CDR3 is TGTGCCAGCAGCTTAGTAGGGGGAACCACTGAAGCTTTCTTT. Translation: CASSLVGGTTEAFF. The V and J genes are TRBV7-2 and TRBJ1-1; possibly TRBD1 for D (6 bases). Germline CDR1 is SGHTA and CDR2 is FQGNSA. The CDR3 covers 14 residues. Deletions cut 1 base from V and 4 bases from J, with 10 bases between. Full variable domain (missing parts from reference TRBV7-2 and TRBJ1-1): GAGVSQSPSNKVTEKGKDVELRCDPISGHTALYWYRQSLGQGLEFLIYFQGNSAPDKSGLPSDRFSAERTGGSVSTLTIQRTQQEDSAVYLCASSLVGGTTEAFFGQGTRLTVV.

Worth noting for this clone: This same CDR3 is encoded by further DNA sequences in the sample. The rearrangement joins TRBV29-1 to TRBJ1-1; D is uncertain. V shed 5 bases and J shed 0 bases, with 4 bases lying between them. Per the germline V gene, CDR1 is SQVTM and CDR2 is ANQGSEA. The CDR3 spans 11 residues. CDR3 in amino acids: CSVSMNTEAFF. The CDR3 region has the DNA TGCAGCGTTTCTATGAACACTGAAGCTTTCTTT. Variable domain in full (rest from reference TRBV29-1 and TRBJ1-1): SAVISQKPSRDICQRGTSLTIQCQVDSQVTMMFWYRQQPGQSLTLIATANQGSEATYESGFVIDKFPISRPNLTFSTLTVSNMSPEDSSIYLCSVSMNTEAFFGQGTRLTVV.

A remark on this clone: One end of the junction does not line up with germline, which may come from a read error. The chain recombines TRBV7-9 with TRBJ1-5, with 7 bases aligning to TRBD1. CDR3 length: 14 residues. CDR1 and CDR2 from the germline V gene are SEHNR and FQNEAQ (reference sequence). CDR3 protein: CSSSLDQGGQPQHF. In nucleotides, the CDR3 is TGTTCCAGCAGCTTAGACCAGGGGGGACAGCCCCAGCATTTT.

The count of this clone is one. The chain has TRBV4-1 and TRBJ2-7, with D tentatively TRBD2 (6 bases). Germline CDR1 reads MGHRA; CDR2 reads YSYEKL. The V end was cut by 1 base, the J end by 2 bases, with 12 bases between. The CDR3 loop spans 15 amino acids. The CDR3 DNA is TGCGCCAGCAGCCAAGCGCGGGGCGAGACCTACGAGCAGTACTTC. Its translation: CASSQARGETYEQYF.

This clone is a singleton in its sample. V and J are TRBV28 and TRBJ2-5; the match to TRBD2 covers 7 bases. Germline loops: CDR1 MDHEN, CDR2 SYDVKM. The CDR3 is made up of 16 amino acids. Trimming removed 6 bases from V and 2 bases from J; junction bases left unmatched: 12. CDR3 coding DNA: TGTGCCAGCAGCTCTTCGACTAGCAAGGGACAAGAGACCCAGTACTTC. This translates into CASSSSTSKGQETQYF.

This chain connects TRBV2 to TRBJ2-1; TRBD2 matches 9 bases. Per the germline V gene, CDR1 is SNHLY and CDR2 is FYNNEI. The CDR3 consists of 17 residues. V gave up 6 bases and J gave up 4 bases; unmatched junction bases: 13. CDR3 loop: CASSKALRGGRYNEQFF. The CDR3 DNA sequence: TGTGCCAGCAGCAAGGCCCTGCGGGGGGGTAGGTACAATGAGCAGTTCTTC.